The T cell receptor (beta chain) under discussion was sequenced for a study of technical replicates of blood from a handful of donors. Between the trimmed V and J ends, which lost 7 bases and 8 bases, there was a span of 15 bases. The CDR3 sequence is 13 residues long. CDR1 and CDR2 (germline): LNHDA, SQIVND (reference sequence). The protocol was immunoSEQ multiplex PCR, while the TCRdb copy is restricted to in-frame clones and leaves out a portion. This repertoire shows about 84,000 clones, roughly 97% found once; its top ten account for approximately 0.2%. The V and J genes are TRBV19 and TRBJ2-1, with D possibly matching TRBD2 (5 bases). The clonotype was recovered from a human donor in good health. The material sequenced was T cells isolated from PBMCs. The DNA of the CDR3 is TGTGCCAGTATGTTTGCCTACGGGGATGAGCAGTTCTTC. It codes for CASMFAYGDEQFF.